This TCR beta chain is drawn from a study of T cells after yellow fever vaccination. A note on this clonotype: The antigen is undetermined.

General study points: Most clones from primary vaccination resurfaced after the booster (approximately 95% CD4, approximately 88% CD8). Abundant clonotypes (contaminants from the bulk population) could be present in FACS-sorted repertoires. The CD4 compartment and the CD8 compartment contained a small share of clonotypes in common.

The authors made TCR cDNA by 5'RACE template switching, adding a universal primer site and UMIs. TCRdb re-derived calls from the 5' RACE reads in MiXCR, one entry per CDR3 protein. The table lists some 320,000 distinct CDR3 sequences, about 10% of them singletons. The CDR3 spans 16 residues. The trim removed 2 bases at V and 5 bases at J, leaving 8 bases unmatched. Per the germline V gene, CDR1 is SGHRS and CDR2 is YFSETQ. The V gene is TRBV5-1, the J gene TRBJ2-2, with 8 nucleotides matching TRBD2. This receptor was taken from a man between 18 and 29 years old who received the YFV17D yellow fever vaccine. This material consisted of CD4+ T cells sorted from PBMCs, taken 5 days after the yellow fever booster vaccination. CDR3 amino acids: CASSFGGALRTGELFF. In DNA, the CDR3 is TGCGCCAGCAGCTTCGGGGGGGCCCTGAGGACCGGGGAGCTGTTTTTT. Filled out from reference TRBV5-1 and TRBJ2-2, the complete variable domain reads KAGVTQTPRYLIKTRGQQVTLSCSPISGHRSVSWYQQTPGQGLQFLFEYFSETQRNKGNFPGRFSGRQFSNSRSEMNVSTLELGDSALYLCASSFGGALRTGELFFGEGSRLTVL.